This TCR beta chain was sequenced in a study of blood T cell repertoires in COVID-19 (dated by TCRdb to the early 2020s). Study-wide context: Samples covering the acute and convalescent phases of COVID-19 were provided by collaborators in the United States, Italy and Spain. The prospective study material was composed of cDNA or gDNA derived from T cells, B-cell-depleted T cells, or PBMCs. The dataset comprised deeply sampled blood TCRbeta repertoires from subjects exposed to, actively infected with, or recovered from COVID-19. The repertoires were released in a freely available public database intended as a resource for research on the immune response to SARS-CoV-2. Samples were obtained from the ongoing ImmuneRACE study (first 160 participants) and from some 1,300 subjects provided by 6 global collaborators. The sample metadata nearly always contained a de-identified subject ID, COVID-19 status, age in years and sex. Where available, HLA class I and class II types were taken from metadata supplied by the sample provider and were not determined by assay-based typing. The study at large found these results: The amount of clinical and demographic metadata varied by source and participant and was provided uncurated.

The germline V gene sets CDR1 to MGHDK and CDR2 to SYGVNS. Taken from cysteine to phenylalanine, the CDR3 has 13 residues. The entry retains the CDR3 DNA only, 39 bases that are in frame from base 1. V was cut back by 2 bases and J by 2 bases, leaving a gap of 6 bases between them. This clone has ten or more counts. Its antigen remains unidentified. No much larger clonotype is one base removed from it; base qualities were not supplied. At one collaborating source in Seattle, patients were enrolled during active infection and were followed longitudinally through the course of disease. Collaborating institutions collected whole blood in K2EDTA tubes following their own protocols. For TCRbeta analysis, collaborators shipped samples as frozen whole blood, isolated PBMCs, or DNA extracted from either of those sample types. The immunoSEQ Assay, a bias-controlled multiplex PCR, was used to amplify TCRbeta CDR3 regions from genomic DNA. Processing in the source paper ran as follows. The number of nucleated cells in each sample was estimated from the amplification of reference gene primers within the assay. To quantify the absolute abundance of each unique TCRbeta CDR3 rearrangement, sequence reads were collapsed and filtered. For each sample, productive Simpson clonality was calculated by taking the square root of Simpson's diversity index across productive rearrangements. TCRdb limited this immuneACCESS table to in-frame rearrangements with V and J called. A share of clones is missing; checked studies link under half to unresolved V genes, and the rest is unexplained. Clonal size and the V and J genes are those of that table, whereas D and trimming came from the DNA. Recorded for this sample are under 200,000 clones; 75% to 85% of them occurred a single time. The ten largest clonotypes hold approximately 7.7% of the sample.

The sequenced material came from peripheral blood. The sequence is built from TRBV25-1 and TRBJ2-5; a tentative D match to TRBD1 spans 6 bases. This sequence originates from an older woman with COVID-19, enrolled during active disease. The CDR3 protein sequence reads: CASSEGQQETQYF. The sequenced DNA is TGTGCCAGCAGTGAAGGACAGCAAGAGACCCAGTACTTC.